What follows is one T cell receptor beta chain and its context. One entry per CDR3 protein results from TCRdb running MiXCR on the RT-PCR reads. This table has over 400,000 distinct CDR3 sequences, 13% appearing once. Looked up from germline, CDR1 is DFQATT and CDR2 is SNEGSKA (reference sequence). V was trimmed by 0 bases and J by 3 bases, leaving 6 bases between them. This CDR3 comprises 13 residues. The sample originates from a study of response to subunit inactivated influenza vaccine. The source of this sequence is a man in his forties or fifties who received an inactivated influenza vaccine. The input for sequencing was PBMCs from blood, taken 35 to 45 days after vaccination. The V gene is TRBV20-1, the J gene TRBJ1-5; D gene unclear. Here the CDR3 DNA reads TGCAGTGCTAGAGATAGGATCAATCAGCCCCAGCATTTT. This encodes CSARDRINQPQHF.